This T cell receptor beta chain was profiled in a study of vaccination and CD4 T cells after COVID-19. Study-level points and caveats: Median about 88% of reactive clones detected in convalescent patients emerged only post-vaccination.

The CDR3 is 13 residues long. Germline CDR1 KGHDR, CDR2 SFDVKD. V was clipped by 9 bases and J by 8 bases; unmatched bases: 8. Turning to this clonotype: No antigen is known for it.

Oncomine TCR Beta short-read sequencing was applied to DNA from cultured CD4+ T cells. Cultured CD4+ T cells yielded the extracted genomic DNA. TCRdb analysed the PCR reads with MiXCR anew, one entry per CDR3 protein. The sample has about 20,000 distinct CDR3 sequences; around four fifths are singletons. This sample's treatment: approximately 9-day PBMC culture with coronavirus spike peptide pools or control peptides (ViraFEST assay). The sequences come from CD4+ T cells from blood, cultured in vitro, collected after SARS-CoV-2 vaccination. The rearrangement links TRBV24-1 to TRBJ1-2, with 10 bases matching TRBD1. The TCR comes from a human donor who received a COVID-19 vaccine. The CDR3 loop reads CATSRDRGSGYTF. CDR3 nucleotide sequence: TGTGCCACCTCCCGGGACAGGGGATCGGGCTACACCTTC.